This T cell receptor beta chain derives from a study of T cell changes during pregnancy in multiple sclerosis. Produced via immunoSEQ multiplex PCR; TCRdb's table is partial and in-frame only. Of about 100,000 clones listed, around 92% were seen once; the top ten hold less than 2%. Trimming removed 4 bases at V and 3 bases at J, with 6 bases between. The germline V gene has CDR1 SQVTM and CDR2 ANQGSEA. The CDR3 totals 11 residues. The sequences come from peripheral blood, collected after pregnancy. The chain has TRBV29-1 and TRBJ1-2, with a possible D match to TRBD1 (5 bases). The source is a female donor with multiple sclerosis, enrolled in a pregnancy study. The CDR3 protein is CSVGGDYGYTF. The CDR3 bases are TGCAGCGTTGGGGGGGACTATGGCTACACCTTC. Filled out from reference TRBV29-1 and TRBJ1-2, the complete variable domain reads SAVISQKPSRDICQRGTSLTIQCQVDSQVTMMFWYRQQPGQSLTLIATANQGSEATYESGFVIDKFPISRPNLTFSTLTVSNMSPEDSSIYLCSVGGDYGYTFGSGTRLTVV.